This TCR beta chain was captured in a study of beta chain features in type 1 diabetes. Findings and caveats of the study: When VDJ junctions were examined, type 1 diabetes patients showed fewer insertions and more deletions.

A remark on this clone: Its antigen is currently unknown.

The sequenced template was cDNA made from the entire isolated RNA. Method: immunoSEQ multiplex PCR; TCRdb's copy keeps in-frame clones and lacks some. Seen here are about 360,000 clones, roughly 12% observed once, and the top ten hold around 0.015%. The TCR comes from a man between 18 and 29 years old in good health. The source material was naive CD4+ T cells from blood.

CDR3 DNA: TGTGCCAGCAGCGTAGACACAGGGGAAACTGAAGCTTTCTTT. It encodes CASSVDTGETEAFF. V and J are TRBV9 and TRBJ1-1; 7 bases fit TRBD1. This CDR3 has 14 amino acids. CDR1 SGDLS and CDR2 YYNGEE come from the germline V gene. V trimming: 0 bases; J trimming: 5 bases; junction bases outside the gene matches: 4. Together with reference TRBV9 and TRBJ1-1, the CDR3 gives the full variable domain: DSGVTQTPKHLITATGQRVTLRCSPRSGDLSVYWYQQSLDQGLQFLIQYYNGEERAKGNILERFSAQQFPDLHSELNLSSLELGDSALYFCASSVDTGETEAFFGQGTRLTVV.